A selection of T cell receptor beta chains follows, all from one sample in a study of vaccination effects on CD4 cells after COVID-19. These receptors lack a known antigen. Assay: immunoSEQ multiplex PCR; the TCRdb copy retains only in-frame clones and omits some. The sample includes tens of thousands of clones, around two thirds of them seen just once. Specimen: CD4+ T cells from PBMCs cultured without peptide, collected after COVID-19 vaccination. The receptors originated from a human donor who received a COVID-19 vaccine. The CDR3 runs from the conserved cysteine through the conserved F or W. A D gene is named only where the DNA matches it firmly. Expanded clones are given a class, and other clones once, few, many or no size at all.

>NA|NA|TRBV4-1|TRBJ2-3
TGCGCCAGCAGTCCGGACCTCCTGGGAGCGCAGTATTTT
CASSPDLLGAQYF
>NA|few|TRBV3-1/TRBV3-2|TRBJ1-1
TGTGCCAGCAGCCAAGTAGGACATAATGCTTTCTTT
CASSQVGHNAFF
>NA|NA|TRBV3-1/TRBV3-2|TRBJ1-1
TGTGCCAGCAGCCAAGATCGGGAATGGCTCAAAGCTTTCTTT
CASSQDREWLKAFF
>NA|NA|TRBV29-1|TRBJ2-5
TGCAGCGCCGGGACACAACAAGAGACCCAGTACTTC
CSAGTQQETQYF
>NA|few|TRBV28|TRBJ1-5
TGTGCCAGCAGTCGGGACAGCAATCAGCCCCAGCATTTT
CASSRDSNQPQHF
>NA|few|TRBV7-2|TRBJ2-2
TGTGCCAGCAGCTTAGTCGGTACTCCCAACACCGGGGAGCTGTTTTTT
CASSLVGTPNTGELFF
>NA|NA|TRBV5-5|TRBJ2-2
TGTGCCAGCAGCCAGCTGGACATGTGGACCGGGGAGCTGTTTTTT
CASSQLDMWTGELFF
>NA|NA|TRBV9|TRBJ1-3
TGTGCCAGCAGCTTTGACAGTAACTCTGGAAACACCATATATTTT
CASSFDSNSGNTIYF
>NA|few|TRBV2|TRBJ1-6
TGTGCCAGCAGTGATATGGGTAATTCACCCCTCCACTTT
CASSDMGNSPLHF
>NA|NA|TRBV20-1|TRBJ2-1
TGCAGTGCTAGTTATCTTGGCTCCTACAATGAGCAGTTCTTC
CSASYLGSYNEQFF
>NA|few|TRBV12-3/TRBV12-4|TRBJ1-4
TGTGCCAGCAGTTTTGACGGGTATGAAAAACTGTTTTTT
CASSFDGYEKLFF
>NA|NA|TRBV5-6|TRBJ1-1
TGTGCCAGCAGCGGGCTAGGGCGGCTGAACACTGAAGCTTTCTTT
CASSGLGRLNTEAFF
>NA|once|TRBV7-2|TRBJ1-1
TGTGCCAGCAGCTTAGCGAGACACCTGAACACTGAAGCTTTCTTT
CASSLARHLNTEAFF
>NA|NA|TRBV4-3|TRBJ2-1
TGCGCCAGCAGCCATTACGGACAGGGAGGGCGTGAGCAGTTCTTC
CASSHYGQGGREQFF
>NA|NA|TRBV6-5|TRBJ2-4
TGTGCCAGCGGGATAGTAAAAGGAAGCTCAAACATTCAGTACTTC
CASGIVKGSSNIQYF
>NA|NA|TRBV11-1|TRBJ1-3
TGTGCCAGCAGCTCCGAAAGAAACACCATATATTTT
CASSSERNTIYF
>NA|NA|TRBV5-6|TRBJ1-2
TGTGCCAGCAGCTTGGATAGGTGGGGCTACACCTTC
CASSLDRWGYTF